This T cell receptor beta chain was found in a study of T cells after somatic rescue of genetic block. The data were produced by immunoSEQ multiplex PCR, yet TCRdb's version contains in-frame clones alone and is incomplete. The profile covers under 150,000 clones, with about 93% appearing a single time and 1.4% to 1.5% taken by the ten largest. J gave up 2 bases and V 4 bases, and 4 bases lay outside the gene matches. The CDR3 consists of 14 residues. Germline V gives CDR1 SGHTA, CDR2 FQGTGA. This TCR was recovered from a young woman. The sequenced material came from peripheral blood mononuclear cells (PBMCs). This sequence joins TRBV7-3 and TRBJ2-7; 8 bases align to TRBD1. CDR3 bases: TGTGCCAGCAGCTCCCGGGACAGGACCTACGAGCAGTACTTC. Protein sequence: CASSSRDRTYEQYF. Full variable domain (rest looked up from reference TRBV7-3 and TRBJ2-7): GAGVSQTPSNKVTEKGKYVELRCDPISGHTALYWYRQSLGQGPEFLIYFQGTGAADDSGLPNDRFFAVRPEGSVSTLKIQRTERGDSAVYLCASSSRDRTYEQYFGPGTRLTVT.